The 12 T cell receptor beta chains reported below all come from one sample, sequenced in a study of CD8+ T cells in alopecia areata. The treatment: oral pan-JAK inhibitor, 5-10 mg twice daily. The sequencing template was cDNA reverse transcribed from extracted RNA. Generated by immunoSEQ multiplex PCR, the TCRdb table keeps only in-frame clones and is missing some. The sample carries around 270,000 clones, roughly 60% recorded once. The sample here was CD4+ T cells sorted from blood, taken at week 24, from a patient treated with tofacitinib. The receptors originated from a human donor with alopecia areata.

This clone was detected a few times. The chain carries TRBV2 and TRBJ1-1; D ambiguous. This CDR3 spans 14 amino acids. V lost 7 bases to trimming and J lost 4 bases, with 16 bases between them. The germline gives CDR1 SNHLY, CDR2 FYNNEI. DNA for the CDR3: TGTGCCAGCACCGGAGTTGCGGGAAGCACTGAAGCTTTCTTT. Its translation is CASTGVAGSTEAFF.

This clone showed up just a few times. The CDR3 DNA is TGTGCCAGCAGCCGTCCGGGGCCCCGGGAGCTGTTTTTT. Its translation: CASSRPGPRELFF. The V gene is TRBV7-9, the J gene TRBJ2-2; perhaps D is TRBD1 or TRBD2 (5 bases each). The CDR3 length is 13 residues. The germline CDR1 and CDR2 sequences are SEHNR and FQNEAQ (reference sequence). V was pared by 5 bases and J by 9 bases, with 13 bases between.

This clone came up a few times. DNA for the CDR3: TGTGCCAGCAGCTTCCCCAGGCTAATCCCCTACAATGAGCAGTTCTTC. Translated, it gives CASSFPRLIPYNEQFF. J is TRBJ2-1 and V is TRBV7-9; D gene ambiguous. V was shortened by 3 bases and J by 2 bases, with 14 bases between the two germline ends. The CDR3 has 16 amino acids. Germline V CDR1 and CDR2: SEHNR, FQNEAQ (reference sequence).

Points on this clone: The same CDR3 can be traced to other DNA sequences in this sample. The rearrangement links TRBV29-1 to TRBJ2-7; either TRBD1 or TRBD2 may supply D (5 bases each). From germline, CDR1 is SQVTM and CDR2 ANQGSEA. V was cut by 6 bases and J by 0 bases, with 12 bases left in between. The CDR3 extends over 13 amino acids. In DNA, the CDR3 is TGCAGCGTAGTGGGACGGTTCTCCTACGAGCAGTACTTC. This sequence encodes CSVVGRFSYEQYF.

In its sample, this clone was seen a few times. This rearrangement joins TRBV19 to TRBJ1-6; no clear D gene. This CDR3 spans 13 amino acids. Germline V gives CDR1 LNHDA, CDR2 SQIVND (reference sequence). V lost 4 bases, J lost 4 bases, and 5 bases lay in between. The CDR3 is CASSREYNSPLHF. As DNA, the CDR3 is TGTGCCAGTAGTAGGGAATATAATTCACCCCTCCACTTT.

Worth noting for this clone: The junction differs from germline at one of its ends, possibly a read error. The chain couples TRBV30 to TRBJ1-2, with TRBD1 matching over 9 bases. This CDR3 has 11 residues. Germline V lookup: CDR1 GTSNPN, CDR2 SVGIG (reference sequence). The CDR3 bases are TGTGCCTGGACGGGACAGGGTTCGCCCTTCTTC. Its protein is CAWTGQGSPFF.

The chain joins TRBV2 to TRBJ1-2, with TRBD1 identical over 7 bases. This CDR3 comprises 13 residues. Germline assignment: CDR1 SNHLY and CDR2 FYNNEI. V lost 4 bases and J lost 7; bases outside the gene matches: 6. The DNA of the CDR3 is TGTGCCAGCAGTGGACAGGGAACGGGTGGCTACACCTTC. It yields the protein CASSGQGTGGYTF.

The chain has TRBV30 and TRBJ1-1; 7 bases agree with TRBD1. The CDR3 extends over 14 amino acids. The V gene's germline CDR1 is GTSNPN and CDR2 SVGIG (reference sequence). The trim removed 1 base at V and 2 bases at J, leaving 4 bases unmatched. The CDR3 loop reads CAWSGYRGNTEAFF. As DNA, the CDR3 is TGTGCCTGGAGTGGCTACAGGGGAAACACTGAAGCTTTCTTT.

The CDR3 reads CASVRGQEVYGYTF. The CDR3 bases are TGTGCCAGCGTGAGGGGGCAGGAGGTCTATGGCTACACCTTC. The chain couples TRBV6-1 to TRBJ1-2, with TRBD1 matching over 7 bases. The CDR3 totals 14 residues. V dropped 8 bases and J dropped 4; count of bases not matched to a gene: 10. The germline CDR1 and CDR2 sequences are MNHNS and SASEGT.

This clone appeared a few times. The chain combines TRBV14 with TRBJ2-6, with no clear D. This CDR3 contains 14 residues. Trimming cost V 6 bases and J 0 bases, with 6 bases left between them. Per the germline V gene, CDR1 is SGHDN and CDR2 is FVKESK. The CDR3 nucleotides read TGTGCCAGCAGTATTGTCTCTGGGGCCAACGTCCTGACTTTC. Translating it yields CASSIVSGANVLTF.

The genes are TRBV18 and TRBJ2-1; no clear D. This CDR3 is 12 amino acids long. Germline assignment: CDR1 KGHSH and CDR2 LQKENI. V dropped 1 base and J dropped 7 bases, with 5 bases sitting between them. For the CDR3, the DNA is TGTGCCAGCTCACCACGGCGGAATGAGCAGTTCTTC. It yields the protein CASSPRRNEQFF.

The V gene is TRBV29-1, the J gene TRBJ1-1, with D uncertain. Germline lookup yields CDR1 SQVTM and CDR2 ANQGSEA. Trimming removed 3 bases at V and 3 bases at J, with 17 bases between. The CDR3 has 15 residues. Written as DNA, the CDR3 is TGCAGCGTTGACAGTCATCTCCAGGTGGACACTGAAGCTTTCTTT. This encodes CSVDSHLQVDTEAFF.